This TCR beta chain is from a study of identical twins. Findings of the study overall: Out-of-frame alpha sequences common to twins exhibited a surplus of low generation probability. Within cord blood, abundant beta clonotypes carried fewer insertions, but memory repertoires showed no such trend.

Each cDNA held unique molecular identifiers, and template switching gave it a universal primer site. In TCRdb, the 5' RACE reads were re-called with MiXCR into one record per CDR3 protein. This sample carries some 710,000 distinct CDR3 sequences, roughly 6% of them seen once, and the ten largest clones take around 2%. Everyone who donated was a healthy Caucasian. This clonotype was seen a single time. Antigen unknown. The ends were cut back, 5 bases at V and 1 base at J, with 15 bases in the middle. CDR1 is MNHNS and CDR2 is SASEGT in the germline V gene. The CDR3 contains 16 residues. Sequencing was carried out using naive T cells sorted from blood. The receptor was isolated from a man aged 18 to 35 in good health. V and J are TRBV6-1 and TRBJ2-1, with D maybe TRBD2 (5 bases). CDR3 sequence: CASSPLYGGSYNEQFF. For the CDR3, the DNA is TGTGCCAGCAGTCCACTCTACGGAGGTTCCTACAATGAGCAGTTCTTC.